The clone carrying this T cell receptor (beta chain) came up many times. The antigen remains undetermined. This sample is drawn from a study of human T cells and chemical hapten exposure. Looking at the study overall: Scalp application of diphenylcyclopropenone was performed weekly in patients across the entire roughly 23-week study. Study-level findings and limits: The count of PT1 expanded TCRs correlated positively with patch test score. Significantly greater numbers of large CDR3 similarity clusters came from expanded TCRs than from controls.

MiXCR, applied by TCRdb to the RACE reads, yields one record per CDR3 protein. The sample lists 75,000 to 100,000 distinct CDR3 sequences, around an eighth occurring once. V lost 1 base and J lost 5, with 12 bases in between. This CDR3 contains 16 residues. Germline-derived CDR1 and CDR2 are SGHTA and FQGNSA. The time point is: patch test 1, 2 weeks after DPC sensitization. As for treatment: therapeutic diphenylcyclopropenone sensitization with weekly scalp DPC. Sample donors consisted of patients with alopecia, aged 18 to 70 years, who were suitable for DPC. This clonotype was obtained from a woman in her forties with alopecia areata. Some clones in this sample may be carry-over from other donors' samples. Material: whole blood, obtained in connection with sensitization to the hapten diphenylcyclopropenone (DPC). V is TRBV7-2 and J is TRBJ1-6; D is undetermined. The DNA of the CDR3 is TGTGCCAGCAGCTTAGAGCGAACAGATAATAATTCACCCCTCCACTTT. This sequence encodes CASSLERTDNNSPLHF.